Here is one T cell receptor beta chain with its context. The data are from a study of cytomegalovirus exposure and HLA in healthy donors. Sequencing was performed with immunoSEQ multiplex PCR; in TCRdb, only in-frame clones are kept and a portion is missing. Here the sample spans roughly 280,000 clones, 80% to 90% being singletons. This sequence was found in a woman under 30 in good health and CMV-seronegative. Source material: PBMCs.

The CDR3 loop is CASSRLTSVMTDTQYF. The DNA for the CDR3 is TGTGCCAGCAGCCGCCTGACTAGCGTGATGACAGATACGCAGTATTTT. The V gene is TRBV5-4, the J gene TRBJ2-3; TRBD2 matches 8 bases. Per the germline V gene, CDR1 is SGHNT and CDR2 is YYREEE (reference sequence). V trimming: 4 bases; J trimming: 3 bases; junction bases outside the gene matches: 10. There are 16 residues in the CDR3.